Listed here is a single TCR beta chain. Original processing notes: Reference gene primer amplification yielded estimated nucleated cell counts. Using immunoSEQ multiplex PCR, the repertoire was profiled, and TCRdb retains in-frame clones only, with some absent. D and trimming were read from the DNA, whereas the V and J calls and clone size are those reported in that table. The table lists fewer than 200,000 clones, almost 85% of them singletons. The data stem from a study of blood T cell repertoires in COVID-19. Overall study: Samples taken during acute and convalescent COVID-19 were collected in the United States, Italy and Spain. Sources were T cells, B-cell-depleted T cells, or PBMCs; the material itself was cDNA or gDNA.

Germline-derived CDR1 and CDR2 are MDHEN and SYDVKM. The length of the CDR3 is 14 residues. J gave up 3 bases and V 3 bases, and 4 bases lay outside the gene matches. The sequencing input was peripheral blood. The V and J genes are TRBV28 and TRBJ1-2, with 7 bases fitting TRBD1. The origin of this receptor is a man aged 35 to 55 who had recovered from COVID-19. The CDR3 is CASSFFGTDYGYTF. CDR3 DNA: TGTGCCAGCAGTTTCTTTGGGACAGACTATGGCTACACCTTC.